This TCR beta chain was profiled in a study of T cell repertoires in cytomegalovirus infection. Overall study context: Evidence of both CMV infection and a matching HLA type came from public TCR beta signatures.

Findings and caveats of the study: HLA-C-restricted CMV-specific TCR beta clonotypes were dominant in the ex vivo response. Adding up the frequency of public TCR beta families identified people who carried CMV plus the relevant HLA.

This clonotype turned up a few times. Its antigen is undetermined. TCRdb fed the reads into MiXCR, producing one record per CDR3 protein. Among approximately 500,000 distinct CDR3 sequences, 16% were seen once, and the ten largest hold around 25%. Sample: CD8+ T cells from PBMCs. The clonotype was recovered from a human donor in good health (CMV status not recorded). Some clones in this sample may be carry-over from other donors' samples.

The CDR3 loop reads CASSYKGTDTQYF. Written as DNA, the CDR3 is TGTGCCAGTAGTTATAAAGGCACAGATACGCAGTATTTT. The rearrangement joins TRBV19 to TRBJ2-3, with no clear D. CDR1 is LNHDA and CDR2 is SQIVND in the germline V gene (reference sequence). The CDR3 consists of 13 residues. With 5 bases removed from V and 1 base from J, the gap between germline ends came to 7 bases.